This T cell receptor (beta chain) was retrieved from a study of early T cells in non-severe SARS-CoV-2 infection. TCRdb redid the calling of the 5' RACE reads with MiXCR, one entry per CDR3 protein. The table includes about 67,000 distinct CDR3 sequences, around 10% detected once. Points from the study as a whole: VDJdb-based matching was biased toward anti-spike CD8 responses and missed private and CD4 specificities.

There are 18 residues in the CDR3. V lost 1 base to trimming and J lost 2 bases, with 21 bases between them. Germline loops: CDR1 SGHRS, CDR2 YFSETQ. This clonotype came up many times. What it binds is not known. The chain is built from TRBV5-1 and TRBJ2-5; D is ambiguous. This sequence was found in an adult who was a healthcare worker with PCR-confirmed SARS-CoV-2 infection or an uninfected control (not recorded which). Sequencing was carried out using whole blood. The CDR3 region has the DNA TGCGCCAGCAGCTTGCCCCCCCTCATCCCCGTGTCACAAGAGACCCAGTACTTC. This gives the protein CASSLPPLIPVSQETQYF.